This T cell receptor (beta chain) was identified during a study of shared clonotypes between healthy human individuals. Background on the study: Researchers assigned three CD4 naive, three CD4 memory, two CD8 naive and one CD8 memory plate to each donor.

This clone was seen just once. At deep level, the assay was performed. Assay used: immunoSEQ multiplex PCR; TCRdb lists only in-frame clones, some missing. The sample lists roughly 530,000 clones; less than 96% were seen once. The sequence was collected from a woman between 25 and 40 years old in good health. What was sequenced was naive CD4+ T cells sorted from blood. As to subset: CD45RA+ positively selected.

In DNA form, the CDR3 reads TGTGCCAGCAGCCCCTGGAGCGCACCCGGGGAGCTGTTTTTT. Amino acids: CASSPWSAPGELFF. V gene TRBV7-2 combines with J gene TRBJ2-2; D gene ambiguous. The germline V gene has CDR1 SGHTA and CDR2 FQGNSA. This CDR3 has 14 amino acids. Deletions cut 5 bases from V and 6 bases from J, with 13 bases between. Full variable domain (remainder filled in from reference TRBV7-2 and TRBJ2-2): GAGVSQSPSNKVTEKGKDVELRCDPISGHTALYWYRQSLGQGLEFLIYFQGNSAPDKSGLPSDRFSAERTGGSVSTLTIQRTQQEDSAVYLCASSPWSAPGELFFGEGSRLTVL.